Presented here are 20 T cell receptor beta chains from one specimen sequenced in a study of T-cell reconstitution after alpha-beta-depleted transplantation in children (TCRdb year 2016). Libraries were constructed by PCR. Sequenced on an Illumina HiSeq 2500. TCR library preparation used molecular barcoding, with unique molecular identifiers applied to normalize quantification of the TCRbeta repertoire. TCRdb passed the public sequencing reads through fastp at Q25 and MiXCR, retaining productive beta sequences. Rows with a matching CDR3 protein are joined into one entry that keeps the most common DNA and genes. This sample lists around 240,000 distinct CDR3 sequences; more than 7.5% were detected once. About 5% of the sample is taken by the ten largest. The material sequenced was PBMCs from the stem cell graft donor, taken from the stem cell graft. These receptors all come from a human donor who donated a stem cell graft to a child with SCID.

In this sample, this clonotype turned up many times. The CDR3 reads CASSVRSTNEKLFF. DNA of the CDR3: TGTGCCAGCAGCGTCCGGTCGACTAATGAAAAACTGTTTTTT. V gene TRBV7-9 combines with J gene TRBJ1-4; D is uncertain. Germline CDR1 SEHNR, CDR2 FQNEAQ (reference sequence). The CDR3 runs 14 residues. V lost 5 bases and J 2 bases, leaving 9 bases between the germline ends.

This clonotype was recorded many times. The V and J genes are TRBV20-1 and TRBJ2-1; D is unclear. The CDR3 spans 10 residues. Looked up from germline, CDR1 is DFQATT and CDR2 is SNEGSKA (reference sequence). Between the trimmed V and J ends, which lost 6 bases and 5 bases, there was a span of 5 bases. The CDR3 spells CSAGHNEQFF. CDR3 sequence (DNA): TGCAGTGCAGGCCACAATGAGCAGTTCTTC.

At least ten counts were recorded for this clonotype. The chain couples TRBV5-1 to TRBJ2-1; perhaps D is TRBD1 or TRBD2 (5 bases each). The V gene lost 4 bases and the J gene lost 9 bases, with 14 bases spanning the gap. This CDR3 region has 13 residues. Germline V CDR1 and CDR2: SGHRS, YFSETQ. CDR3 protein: CASSIDGDGEQFF. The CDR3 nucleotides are TGCGCCAGCAGCATTGACGGGGACGGTGAGCAGTTCTTC.

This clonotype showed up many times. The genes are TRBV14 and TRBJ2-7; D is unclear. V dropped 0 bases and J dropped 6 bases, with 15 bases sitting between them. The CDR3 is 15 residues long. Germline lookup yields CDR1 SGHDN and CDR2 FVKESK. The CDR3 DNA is TGTGCCAGCAGCCAAGATAATACTTACAGAGGCGAGCAGTACTTC. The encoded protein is CASSQDNTYRGEQYF.

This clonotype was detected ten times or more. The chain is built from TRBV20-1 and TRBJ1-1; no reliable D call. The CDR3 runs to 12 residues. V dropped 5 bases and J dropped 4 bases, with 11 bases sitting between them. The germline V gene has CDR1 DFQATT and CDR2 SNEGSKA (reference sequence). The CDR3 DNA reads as TGCAGTGCTCCGGTTAAAGGCACTGAAGCTTTCTTT. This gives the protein CSAPVKGTEAFF.

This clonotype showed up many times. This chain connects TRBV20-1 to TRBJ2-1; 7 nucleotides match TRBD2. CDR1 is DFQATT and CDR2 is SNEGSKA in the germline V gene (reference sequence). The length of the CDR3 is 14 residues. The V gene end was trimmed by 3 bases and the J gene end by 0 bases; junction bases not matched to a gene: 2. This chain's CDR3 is CSASGGSSYNEQFF. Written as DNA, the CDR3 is TGCAGTGCTAGCGGGGGGAGCTCCTACAATGAGCAGTTCTTC.

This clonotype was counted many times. The CDR3 nucleotides are TGTGCCAGCAGCCAGCCGACTACACCCCCCGGGGAGCTGTTTTTT. Translating it yields CASSQPTTPPGELFF. This chain joins TRBV3-1 and TRBJ2-2; D may be TRBD2 (5 bases). Germline V gene lookup returns CDR1 LGHDT and CDR2 YNNKEL (reference sequence). Trimming pared 3 bases from V and 6 bases from J, leaving 14 bases between. This CDR3 contains 15 residues.

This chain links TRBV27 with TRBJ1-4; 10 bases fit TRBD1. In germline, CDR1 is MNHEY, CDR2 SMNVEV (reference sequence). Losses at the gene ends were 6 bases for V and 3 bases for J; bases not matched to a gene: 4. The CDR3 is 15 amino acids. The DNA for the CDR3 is TGTGCCAGCAGGGACAGGGGGACCTCTAATGAAAAACTGTTTTTT. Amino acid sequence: CASRDRGTSNEKLFF.

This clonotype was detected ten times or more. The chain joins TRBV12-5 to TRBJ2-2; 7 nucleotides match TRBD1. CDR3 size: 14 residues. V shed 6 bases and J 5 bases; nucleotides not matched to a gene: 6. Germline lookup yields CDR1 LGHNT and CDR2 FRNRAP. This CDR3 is CASGRGRGTGELFF. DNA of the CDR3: TGTGCTAGTGGCCGGGGCAGGGGGACCGGGGAGCTGTTTTTT. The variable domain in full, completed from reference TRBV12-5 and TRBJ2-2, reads DARVTQTPRHKVTEMGQEVTMRCQPILGHNTVFWYRQTMMQGLELLAYFRNRAPLDDSGMPKDRFSAEMPDATLATLKIQPSEPRDSAVYFCASGRGRGTGELFFGEGSRLTVL.

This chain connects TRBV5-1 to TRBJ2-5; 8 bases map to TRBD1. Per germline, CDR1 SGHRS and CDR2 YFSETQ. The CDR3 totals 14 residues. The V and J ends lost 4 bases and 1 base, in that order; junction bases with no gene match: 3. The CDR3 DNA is TGCGCCAGCAGCGGGGGACAGGCCCAAGAGACCCAGTACTTC. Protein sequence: CASSGGQAQETQYF.

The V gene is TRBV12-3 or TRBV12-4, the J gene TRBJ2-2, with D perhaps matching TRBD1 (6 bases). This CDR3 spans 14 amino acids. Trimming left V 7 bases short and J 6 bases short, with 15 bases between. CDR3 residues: CASNFGGMAGELFF. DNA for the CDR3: TGTGCCAGCAACTTTGGGGGCATGGCCGGGGAGCTGTTTTTT.

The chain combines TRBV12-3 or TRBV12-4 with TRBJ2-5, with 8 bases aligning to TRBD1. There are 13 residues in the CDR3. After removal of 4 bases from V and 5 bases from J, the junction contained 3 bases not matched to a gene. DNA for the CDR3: TGTGCCAGCAGTTGGGGACAGGTGGAGACCCAGTACTTC. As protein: CASSWGQVETQYF.

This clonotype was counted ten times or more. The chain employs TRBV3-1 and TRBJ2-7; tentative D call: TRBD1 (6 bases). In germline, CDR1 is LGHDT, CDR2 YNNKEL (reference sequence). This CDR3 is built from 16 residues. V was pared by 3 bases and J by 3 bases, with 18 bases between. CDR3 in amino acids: CASSHDGTSIRYEQYF. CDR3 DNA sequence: TGTGCCAGCAGCCATGACGGGACATCTATCCGCTACGAGCAGTACTTC.

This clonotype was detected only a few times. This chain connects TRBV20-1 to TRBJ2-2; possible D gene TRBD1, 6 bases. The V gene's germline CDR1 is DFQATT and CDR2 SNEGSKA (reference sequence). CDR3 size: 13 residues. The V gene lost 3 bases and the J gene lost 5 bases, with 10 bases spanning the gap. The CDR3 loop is CSARKGDTGELFF. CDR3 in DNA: TGCAGTGCTAGGAAGGGGGATACCGGGGAGCTGTTTTTT.

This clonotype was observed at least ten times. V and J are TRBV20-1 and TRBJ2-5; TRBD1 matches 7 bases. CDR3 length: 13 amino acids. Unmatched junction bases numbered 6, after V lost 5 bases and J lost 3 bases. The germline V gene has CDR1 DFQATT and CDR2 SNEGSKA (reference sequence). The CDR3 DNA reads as TGCAGTGCTGCCGGGACAGAAAAAGAGACCCAGTACTTC. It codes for CSAAGTEKETQYF.

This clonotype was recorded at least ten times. CDR3 in amino acids: CASSRTGVKEKLFF. In DNA form, the CDR3 reads TGTGCCAGCAGCCGGACAGGCGTTAAGGAAAAACTGTTTTTT. The chain employs TRBV5-6 and TRBJ1-4, with 7 bases lining up with TRBD1. Germline assignment: CDR1 SGHDT and CDR2 YYEEEE. This CDR3 has 14 residues. V dropped 4 bases and J dropped 8; count of bases not matched to a gene: 8.

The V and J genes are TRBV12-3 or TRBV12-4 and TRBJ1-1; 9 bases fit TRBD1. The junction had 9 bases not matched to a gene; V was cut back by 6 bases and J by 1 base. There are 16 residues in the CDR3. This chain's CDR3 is CASSETGGYSNTEAFF. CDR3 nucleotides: TGTGCCAGCAGCGAGACAGGGGGGTATTCGAACACTGAAGCTTTCTTT.

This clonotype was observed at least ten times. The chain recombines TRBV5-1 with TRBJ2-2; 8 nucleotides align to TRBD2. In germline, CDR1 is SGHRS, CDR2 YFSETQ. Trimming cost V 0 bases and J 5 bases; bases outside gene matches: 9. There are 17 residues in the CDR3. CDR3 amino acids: CASSLDGWQRGTGELFF. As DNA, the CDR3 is TGCGCCAGCAGCTTGGACGGGTGGCAGCGGGGGACCGGGGAGCTGTTTTTT.

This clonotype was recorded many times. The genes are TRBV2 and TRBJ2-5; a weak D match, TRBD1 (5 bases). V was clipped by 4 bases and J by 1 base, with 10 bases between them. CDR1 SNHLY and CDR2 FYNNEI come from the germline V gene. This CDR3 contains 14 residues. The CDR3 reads CASSVSGSQETQYF. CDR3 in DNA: TGTGCCAGCAGTGTATCAGGGTCCCAAGAGACCCAGTACTTC.

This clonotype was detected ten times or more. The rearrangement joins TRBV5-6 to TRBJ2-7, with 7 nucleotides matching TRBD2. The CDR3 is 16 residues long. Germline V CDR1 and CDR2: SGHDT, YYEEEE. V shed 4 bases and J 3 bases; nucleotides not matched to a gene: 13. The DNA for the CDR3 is TGTGCCAGCAGCCAGGGAGGGTCGGGGCTATACTACGAGCAGTACTTC. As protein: CASSQGGSGLYYEQYF.